Sequencing of this T cell receptor beta chain was carried out in a study of cytomegalovirus exposure and HLA in healthy donors. Overall study results and limits: HLA allele associations emerged for around 15,000 TCR beta sequences in a later analysis, at 0.05 false discovery rate.

Trimming removed 2 bases from V and 0 bases from J, with 23 bases in between. Germline CDR1 and CDR2: SGDLS and YYNGEE. The CDR3 totals 19 residues. A multiplex PCR was run with 60 Vbeta primers and 13 Jbeta primers. The table came from immunoSEQ multiplex PCR; TCRdb's copy has only in-frame clones and leaves some out. The sample has a few hundred thousand clones, about nine tenths seen once; the top ten hold 1.7%. For this clone: Its cognate antigen is unknown.

The sequenced sample was PBMCs. V gene TRBV9 combines with J gene TRBJ1-1; D is possibly TRBD1 (5 bases). This sequence originates from a girl aged 2 to 10 in good health and CMV-seronegative. The CDR3 region is CASSVTSGGRGGMNTEAFF. The CDR3 region has the DNA TGTGCCAGCAGCGTTACATCTGGCGGGAGGGGAGGAATGAACACTGAAGCTTTCTTT.